The rows below give T cell receptor beta chains drawn from one sample of a study of blood T cell repertoires in COVID-19. Profiled with immunoSEQ multiplex PCR; TCRdb holds only in-frame clones, not every one. The table has approximately 89,000 clones, over 65% seen once. The sample was peripheral blood. The receptors here all came from a human donor in a cohort sampled during active COVID-19. Each CDR3 is given with its conserved first and last residue. The D gene is left open where the match is weak. Clone size is given for some rows only: seen once, a few or many times, or a class if the clone is expanded.

abundance,j_gene,v_gene,d_gene,CDR3aa,CDR3nt
.,TRBJ2-3,TRBV7-9,TRBD2,CASSPGGRERDTQYF,TGTGCCAGCAGCCCAGGAGGGCGGGAGCGGGATACGCAGTATTTT
.,TRBJ2-7,TRBV20-1,TRBD2,CSAGGGHEQYF,TGCAGTGCGGGGGGGGGACACGAGCAGTACTTC
.,TRBJ2-5,TRBV6-1,.,CASSEAVGPQAQYF,TGTGCCAGCAGTGAGGCTGTGGGCCCTCAGGCCCAGTACTTC
.,TRBJ1-6,TRBV7-9,TRBD1,CASSTGGAESPLHF,TGTGCCAGCAGTACAGGGGGCGCAGAATCACCCCTCCACTTT
.,TRBJ2-2,TRBV5-1,TRBD1,CASSSGQTNTGELFF,TGCGCCAGCAGCTCGGGACAGACGAACACCGGGGAGCTGTTTTTT
.,TRBJ1-1,TRBV6-2/TRBV6-3,.,CASSYSEGGTEAFF,TGTGCCAGCAGTTACTCTGAGGGAGGAACTGAAGCTTTCTTT
.,TRBJ2-1,TRBV7-2,TRBD2,CASRYSGSRHEQFF,TGTGCCAGCAGATATAGCGGGAGTCGGCATGAGCAGTTCTTC
few,TRBJ1-4,TRBV28,TRBD1,CASRGGAGTGYEKLFF,TGTGCCAGCAGAGGGGGGGCCGGGACAGGGTACGAAAAACTGTTTTTT
.,TRBJ1-2,TRBV25-1,.,CASSRGFPNYGYTF,TGTGCCAGCAGTAGAGGGTTCCCTAACTATGGCTACACCTTC
.,TRBJ2-7,TRBV6-5,.,CASRAPGLFYEQYF,TGTGCCAGCAGAGCTCCGGGACTGTTCTACGAGCAGTACTTC
.,TRBJ2-1,TRBV5-1,.,CASSLEGLPSSYNEQFF,TGCGCCAGCAGCTTGGAGGGACTCCCCAGCTCCTACAATGAGCAGTTCTTC
.,TRBJ2-3,TRBV29-1,TRBD2,CSVPGTSGSPWGTQYF,TGCAGCGTACCCGGGACTAGCGGGAGCCCCTGGGGTACGCAGTATTTT
.,TRBJ2-1,TRBV28,TRBD2,CASSPGTSLFEQFF,TGTGCCAGCAGCCCGGGGACTAGCCTCTTTGAGCAGTTCTTC
.,TRBJ1-1,TRBV15,.,CATSRGEAGVAFF,TGTGCCACCAGCAGAGGGGAGGCGGGGGTAGCTTTCTTT
.,TRBJ2-1,TRBV5-8,TRBD1,CASSRNTGTGSSYNEQFF,TGTGCCAGCAGCCGGAACACCGGGACAGGGTCCTCCTACAATGAGCAGTTCTTC
.,TRBJ2-5,TRBV7-9,.,CASTKDGVETQYF,TGTGCCAGCACCAAAGACGGGGTAGAGACCCAGTACTTC
.,TRBJ2-5,TRBV6-2/TRBV6-3,TRBD2,CASSYRGRAGETQYF,TGTGCCAGCAGTTACCGCGGGAGGGCCGGGGAGACCCAGTACTTC
.,TRBJ2-3,TRBV5-1,TRBD2,CASTLAGAVDTQYF,TGCGCCAGCACCCTAGCGGGAGCGGTAGATACGCAGTATTTT
.,TRBJ2-2,TRBV14,.,CASSYQAYTGELFF,TGTGCCAGCTCGTATCAGGCCTACACCGGGGAGCTGTTTTTT
.,TRBJ1-1,TRBV18,TRBD1,CASSLTGDPRTEAFF,TGTGCCAGCTCACTTACAGGGGATCCTAGAACTGAAGCTTTCTTT
.,TRBJ2-2,TRBV19,.,CASRKGLTNRKDTGELFF,TGTGCCAGTAGAAAAGGACTGACGAACAGAAAGGACACCGGGGAGCTGTTTTTT
once,TRBJ1-6,TRBV14,.,CASRPGMDSPLHF,TGTGCCAGCAGACCAGGGATGGATTCACCCCTCCACTTT
.,TRBJ2-5,TRBV7-2,TRBD2,CASSLSSGQQETQYF,TGTGCCAGCAGCCTCTCTAGCGGACAACAAGAGACCCAGTACTTC
.,TRBJ2-7,TRBV3-1/TRBV3-2,TRBD1,CASSHSGTAYEQYF,TGTGCCAGCAGCCATTCAGGGACAGCCTACGAGCAGTACTTC
.,TRBJ1-2,TRBV4-3,.,CASSQRGYYGYTF,TGCGCCAGCAGCCAGCGGGGATACTATGGCTACACCTTC
.,TRBJ2-7,TRBV27,.,CASSFWGGRYEQYF,TGTGCCAGCAGTTTCTGGGGGGGCCGTTACGAGCAGTACTTC
.,TRBJ2-1,TRBV27,TRBD2,CASRIRVGGRSGRGDNEQFF,TGTGCCAGCAGAATCCGAGTTGGGGGTCGGAGCGGGAGAGGGGACAATGAGCAGTTCTTC
.,TRBJ2-7,TRBV4-2,TRBD2,CASSQSISGRRYEQYF,TGTGCCAGCAGCCAATCGATTAGCGGGAGAAGGTACGAGCAGTACTTC
.,TRBJ2-3,TRBV6-2/TRBV6-3,.,CASSYGASLGYF,TGTGCCAGCAGTTACGGAGCCTCCCTGGGGTATTTT
.,TRBJ2-3,TRBV15,TRBD2,CATSRGSGGLWTDTQYF,TGTGCCACCAGCAGAGGCTCCGGGGGGTTATGGACAGATACGCAGTATTTT
.,TRBJ1-2,TRBV6-2/TRBV6-3,.,CASSYHRHYTF,TGTGCCAGCAGTTATCACAGACACTACACCTTC
.,TRBJ1-2,TRBV14,.,CASSQLRSTSGYTF,TGTGCCAGCAGCCAACTGCGGTCAACCTCTGGCTACACCTTC
few,TRBJ1-5,TRBV28,.,CASSPNSNQPQHF,TGTGCCAGCAGTCCTAATAGCAATCAGCCCCAGCATTTT
.,TRBJ2-7,TRBV4-3,.,CASSQTLAYEQYF,TGCGCCAGCAGCCAGACACTTGCCTACGAGCAGTACTTC
once,TRBJ2-7,TRBV28,.,CASSLSRAPYEQYF,TGTGCCAGCAGTTTATCCAGGGCCCCCTACGAGCAGTACTTC
few,TRBJ1-6,TRBV3-1/TRBV3-2,.,CASSHWESNSPLHF,TGTGCCAGCAGCCACTGGGAGTCAAATTCACCCCTCCACTTT
many,TRBJ2-7,TRBV5-1,TRBD1,CASSLGSGQGPHEQYF,TGCGCCAGCAGCTTGGGGTCCGGACAGGGCCCCCACGAGCAGTACTTC
.,TRBJ2-2,TRBV29-1,TRBD2,CSVRLAGGTGELFF,TGCAGCGTGAGACTAGCGGGAGGAACCGGGGAGCTGTTTTTT
.,TRBJ1-2,TRBV30,.,CAWSVRSSYGYTF,TGTGCCTGGAGTGTACGGTCAAGTTATGGCTACACCTTC
.,TRBJ1-1,TRBV27,TRBD1,CASSSPGTGREAFF,TGTGCCAGCAGTTCCCCGGGGACAGGGCGAGAAGCTTTCTTT
.,TRBJ2-7,TRBV9,TRBD2,CASTALPLASGSGNEQYF,TGTGCCAGCACCGCCCTCCCCCTGGCTAGCGGGAGCGGAAACGAGCAGTACTTC
.,TRBJ2-2,TRBV2,TRBD2,CASSSRLASNTGELFF,TGTGCCAGCAGTAGCCGACTAGCTTCGAACACCGGGGAGCTGTTTTTT
.,TRBJ2-1,TRBV9,TRBD2,CASSQGTSGSVEQFF,TGTGCCAGCAGCCAGGGGACTAGCGGGAGTGTTGAGCAGTTCTTC
.,TRBJ2-7,TRBV28,.,CASIAPNTYEQYF,TGTGCCAGCATTGCCCCTAATACCTACGAGCAGTACTTC
.,TRBJ2-7,TRBV7-2,.,CASSLRGGIVEQYF,TGTGCCAGCAGCTTACGTGGAGGGATCGTCGAGCAGTACTTC
.,TRBJ2-2,TRBV4-1,.,CASSPAGAGSGELFF,TGCGCCAGCAGCCCCGCTGGGGCGGGGTCCGGGGAGCTGTTTTTT